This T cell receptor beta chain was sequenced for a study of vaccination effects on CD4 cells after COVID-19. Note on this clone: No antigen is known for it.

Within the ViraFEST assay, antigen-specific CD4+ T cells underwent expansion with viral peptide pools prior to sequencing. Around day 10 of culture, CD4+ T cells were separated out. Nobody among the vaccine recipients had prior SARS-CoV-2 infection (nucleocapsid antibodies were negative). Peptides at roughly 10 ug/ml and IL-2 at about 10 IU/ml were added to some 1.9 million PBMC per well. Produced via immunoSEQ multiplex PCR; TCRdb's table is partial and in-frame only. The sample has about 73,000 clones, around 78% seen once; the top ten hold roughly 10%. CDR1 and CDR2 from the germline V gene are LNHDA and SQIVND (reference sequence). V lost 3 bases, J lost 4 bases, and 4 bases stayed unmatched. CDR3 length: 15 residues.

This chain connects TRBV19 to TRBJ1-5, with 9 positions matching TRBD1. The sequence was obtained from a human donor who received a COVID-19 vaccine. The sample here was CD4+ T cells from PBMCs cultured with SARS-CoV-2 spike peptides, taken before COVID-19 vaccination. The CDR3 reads CASSIGTGPNQPQHF. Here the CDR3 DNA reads TGTGCCAGTAGTATCGGGACAGGGCCTAATCAGCCCCAGCATTTT.